The 29 T cell receptor beta chains in this list originate from one sample, sequenced in a study of cytomegalovirus exposure and HLA in healthy donors. The PCR employed 60 Vbeta primers together with 13 Jbeta primers. TCRdb keeps only in-frame clones here, not all; method: immunoSEQ multiplex PCR. The sample shows just over 150,000 clones, approximately 86% of them seen only once. Material for sequencing was PBMCs. These receptors were taken from a woman aged 18-29 years in good health and CMV-seronegative.

The genes are TRBV29-1 and TRBJ2-3; 8 positions agree with TRBD1. The V gene's germline CDR1 is SQVTM and CDR2 ANQGSEA. The CDR3 loop spans 16 amino acids. V lost 3 bases to trimming and J lost 4 bases; unmatched junction nucleotides: 12. The chain's CDR3 is CSVEPSSLTGADTQYF. Here the CDR3 DNA reads TGCAGCGTTGAGCCCTCGAGCTTGACAGGGGCAGATACGCAGTATTTT.

This clone was detected a few times. This rearrangement joins TRBV7-9 to TRBJ2-6; tentatively, D is TRBD1 (6 bases). V lost 4 bases and J 4 bases, leaving 8 bases between the germline ends. Per germline, CDR1 SEHNR and CDR2 FQNEAQ (reference sequence). The length of the CDR3 is 14 residues. The CDR3 bases are TGTGCCAGCAGCTGGGGGCAGGGGGCCAACGTCCTGACTTTC. This codes for CASSWGQGANVLTF.

Concerning this clone itself: The DNA is omitted, as the CDR3 cannot be located on it reliably, and the CDR3 follows TCRdb's listing. The chain is built from TRBV28 and TRBJ1-3; TRBD1 is taken as the D call from the table, unchecked against the DNA. Germline loops: CDR1 MDHEN, CDR2 SYDVKM. The CDR3 region is 17 residues in length, termini included. This chain's CDR3 is CASSSGQGSYSGNTIYF.

Of note for this clone: The CDR3 end shows no conserved phenylalanine or tryptophan, and so a read error is likely. No DNA is shown, since the ends of the CDR3 on it are uncertain; the CDR3 is the one TCRdb lists. V and J are TRBV5-1 and TRBJ1-5; the D call TRBD1 from the table was never checked on the DNA. The CDR3 is 11 residues long, ends included. CDR1 is SGHRS, CDR2 YFSETQ, per germline. CDR3 amino acids: CASSPSRGCRS.

The chain has TRBV5-1 and TRBJ1-5; the D is unclear. The germline gives CDR1 SGHRS, CDR2 YFSETQ. V lost 4 bases to trimming and J lost 2 bases, with 16 bases between them. The CDR3 extends over 16 amino acids. As DNA, the CDR3 is TGCGCCAGCAGCCATACCAAGATACACCGCAATCAGCCCCAGCATTTT. Translated, it gives CASSHTKIHRNQPQHF. The full variable domain, rest sourced from reference TRBV5-1 and TRBJ1-5, is KAGVTQTPRYLIKTRGQQVTLSCSPISGHRSVSWYQQTPGQGLQFLFEYFSETQRNKGNFPGRFSGRQFSNSRSEMNVSTLELGDSALYLCASSHTKIHRNQPQHFGDGTRLSIL.

The table lists this clone with a few counts. V and J are TRBV4-2 and TRBJ2-1, with 10 bases matching TRBD2. Germline V lookup: CDR1 LGHNA, CDR2 YNFKEQ. The length of the CDR3 is 16 residues. V was pared by 5 bases and J by 6 bases, with 10 bases of the junction left unmatched. The CDR3 nucleotides read TGTGCCAGCAGCGCTCGGACTAGCGGAGATCCCAATGAGCAGTTCTTC. This sequence encodes CASSARTSGDPNEQFF.

V usage is TRBV28 and J usage is TRBJ1-2; D gene ambiguous. This CDR3 region has 11 residues. Germline V gives CDR1 MDHEN, CDR2 SYDVKM. Deletions cut 2 bases from V and 13 bases from J, with 11 bases between. The CDR3, as DNA: TGTGCCAGCAGTTTAGCCGTACTAGTCACCTTC. It translates to CASSLAVLVTF.

This chain uses TRBV4-1 with TRBJ1-2; no definite D call. Germline values: CDR1 MGHRA, CDR2 YSYEKL. The CDR3 covers 14 residues. The ends were cut back, 0 bases at V and 4 bases at J, with 9 bases in the middle. The CDR3 sequence: CASSQEGISYGYTF. CDR3 nucleotide sequence: TGCGCCAGCAGCCAAGAGGGCATCTCCTATGGCTACACCTTC.

A word on this clone: Other DNA sequences of this sample code for an identical CDR3. The rearrangement uses TRBV6-1 and TRBJ1-1, with D perhaps TRBD1 (6 bases). Germline V gene sequence: CDR1 MNHNS, CDR2 SASEGT. The CDR3 contains 14 residues. Trimming took 6 bases from V and 5 from J, leaving 16 bases between them. Here the CDR3 DNA reads TGTGCCAGCAGACAGCACCAGGGGCGGACTGAAGCTTTCTTT. It translates to CASRQHQGRTEAFF.

V and J are TRBV6-1 and TRBJ2-7, with 11 nucleotides matching TRBD2. Germline V gene data show CDR1 as MNHNS and CDR2 as SASEGT. V lost 3 bases to trimming and J lost 2 bases; unmatched junction nucleotides: 9. This CDR3 is built from 17 residues. The CDR3: CASSDFASGGRPYEQYF. The CDR3 DNA is TGTGCCAGCAGTGACTTTGCTAGCGGGGGGAGGCCCTACGAGCAGTACTTC.

J is TRBJ2-3 and V is TRBV2; 8 nucleotides agree with TRBD2. Unmatched junction bases numbered 11, after V lost 0 bases and J lost 3 bases. Germline V gives CDR1 SNHLY, CDR2 FYNNEI. The CDR3 loop spans 18 amino acids. The CDR3 reads CASSEAGGWTSRTDTQYF. CDR3 nucleotide sequence: TGTGCCAGCAGTGAAGCTGGGGGGTGGACTAGCAGAACAGATACGCAGTATTTT. Complete variable domain (other parts from reference TRBV2 and TRBJ2-3): EPEVTQTPSHQVTQMGQEVILRCVPISNHLYFYWYRQILGQKVEFLVSFYNNEISEKSEIFDDQFSVERPDGSNFTLKIRSTKLEDSAMYFCASSEAGGWTSRTDTQYFGPGTRLTVL.

The V gene is TRBV2, the J gene TRBJ2-5; a weak D match, TRBD2 (7 bases). Between the trimmed V and J ends, which lost 2 bases and 4 bases, there was a span of 11 bases. Germline CDR1 reads SNHLY; CDR2 reads FYNNEI. This CDR3 is 14 amino acids long. CDR3 DNA: TGTGCCAGCAGTGAAAGGGGGGGGTTAGAGACCCAGTACTTC. Its translation: CASSERGGLETQYF.

Turning to this clone: The junction shows a germline mismatch at one end, possibly a read error. The chain joins TRBV7-9 to TRBJ2-5, with 8 bases fitting TRBD1. The CDR3 is made up of 15 amino acids. Germline V lookup: CDR1 SEHNR, CDR2 FQNEAQ (reference sequence). CDR3: CSSSHVQGVEETQYF. In DNA, the CDR3 is TGTTCCAGCAGCCATGTACAGGGGGTAGAAGAGACCCAGTACTTC.

The V gene is TRBV6-5, the J gene TRBJ2-7; TRBD1 aligns across 10 bases. Germline V gene sequence: CDR1 MNHEY, CDR2 SVGAGI. With 1 base clipped from V and 3 bases from J, the junction kept 6 bases outside the gene matches. The CDR3 loop spans 16 amino acids. As DNA, the CDR3 is TGTGCCAGCAGTTACTTAAGACAGGGGGCGATCTACGAGCAGTACTTC. Its translation is CASSYLRQGAIYEQYF.

The chain has TRBV5-1 and TRBJ2-3; 8 bases map to TRBD2. The CDR3 runs to 16 residues. J gave up 1 base and V 3 bases, and 7 bases lay outside the gene matches. Germline CDR1 SGHRS, CDR2 YFSETQ. CDR3: CASSSRAGDRTDTQYF. In nucleotides, the CDR3 is TGCGCCAGCAGCTCGCGAGCGGGAGATCGCACAGATACGCAGTATTTT.

The chain is built from TRBV4-1 and TRBJ1-1; D is possibly TRBD1 (5 bases). This CDR3 spans 15 amino acids. CDR1 is MGHRA and CDR2 is YSYEKL in the germline V gene. The germline V and J ends were trimmed by 3 bases and 3 bases, with 14 bases remaining between them. In DNA form, the CDR3 reads TGCGCCAGCAGCCATTGGCAGGGAGGCTACACTGAAGCTTTCTTT. Its translation: CASSHWQGGYTEAFF.

This clone was observed a few times. The chain is built from TRBV29-1 and TRBJ1-4, with 9 bases fitting TRBD1. The CDR3 loop spans 12 amino acids. CDR1 is SQVTM, CDR2 ANQGSEA, per germline. The junction had 3 bases not matched to a gene; V was cut back by 6 bases and J by 7 bases. The CDR3 spells CSVKDRGEKLFF. The CDR3 DNA is TGCAGCGTGAAGGACAGGGGTGAAAAACTGTTTTTT.

This clone is a singleton in its sample. V gene TRBV9 combines with J gene TRBJ1-2; 7 bases fit TRBD1. The J segment lost 7 bases and the V segment lost 0 bases, leaving 6 bases of the junction unmatched. The CDR3 covers 14 residues. CDR1 is SGDLS and CDR2 is YYNGEE in the germline V gene. The DNA for the CDR3 is TGTGCCAGCAGCGTAGGGCAGGGGGAAGTTGGCTACACCTTC. It translates to CASSVGQGEVGYTF.

V is TRBV20-1 and J is TRBJ2-1; D gene unclear. V lost 5 bases to trimming and J lost 14 bases, with 16 bases between them. Germline lookup yields CDR1 DFQATT and CDR2 SNEGSKA (reference sequence). The CDR3 sequence is 11 residues long. For the CDR3, the DNA is TGCAGTGCTCCCCTAGGTCGCGGTGAGTTCTTC. It specifies CSAPLGRGEFF.

The chain carries TRBV4-1 and TRBJ1-2; D is unresolved. From germline, CDR1 is MGHRA and CDR2 YSYEKL. This CDR3 contains 16 residues. V was cut by 0 bases and J by 3 bases, with 14 bases left in between. The CDR3, as DNA: TGCGCCAGCAGCCAAGAACCCTCTGTGACATACTATGGCTACACCTTC. Translated: CASSQEPSVTYYGYTF.

This chain joins TRBV6-5 and TRBJ2-7; tentatively, D is TRBD2 (6 bases). Trimming shortened V by 4 bases and J by 0 bases, and 13 bases separated the two germline ends. CDR3 length equals 15 residues. Germline CDR1 and CDR2: MNHEY and SVGAGI. The CDR3 region has the DNA TGTGCCAGCAGTTCACTCCACGGGAGCTCCTACGAGCAGTACTTC. Translation gives CASSSLHGSSYEQYF.

The rearrangement links TRBV27 to TRBJ2-7; a weak D match, TRBD2 (5 bases). V lost 6 bases and J 3 bases, leaving 12 bases between the germline ends. CDR3 length equals 13 residues. Looked up from germline, CDR1 is MNHEY and CDR2 is SMNVEV (reference sequence). The CDR3, as DNA: TGTGCCAGCAGCGCCGGACTTCACTACGAGCAGTACTTC. As protein: CASSAGLHYEQYF.

The genes are TRBV28 and TRBJ1-5; D might be TRBD1 (5 bases). Germline V gives CDR1 MDHEN, CDR2 SYDVKM. There are 14 residues in the CDR3. V was clipped by 6 bases and J by 4 bases, with 13 bases between them. The CDR3 DNA follows: TGTGCCAGCAGCCCTGAGACAGCTAATCAGCCCCAGCATTTT. Translation gives CASSPETANQPQHF.

The chain employs TRBV27 and TRBJ2-5; maybe TRBD2 (6 bases). CDR1 is MNHEY and CDR2 is SMNVEV in the germline V gene (reference sequence). This CDR3 has 15 residues. Trimming took off 2 bases at V and 4 bases at J, with 14 bases between the two ends. CDR3 residues: CASSLEGRGGETQYF. The CDR3 DNA is TGTGCCAGCAGTTTAGAGGGGCGGGGCGGAGAGACCCAGTACTTC.

The genes are TRBV25-1 and TRBJ2-1; maybe TRBD1 (6 bases). Germline values: CDR1 MGHDK, CDR2 SYGVNS. The CDR3 spans 16 residues. V lost 2 bases and J lost 4, with 15 bases in between. The CDR3 DNA sequence: TGTGCCAGCAGTGAAGCGACGGGACACTTATACAATGAGCAGTTCTTC. The encoded protein is CASSEATGHLYNEQFF.

Regarding this clone: An end of the junction does not agree with germline; a read error may underlie this. Here the CDR3 reads CASSRDNGKLFF. The CDR3 DNA sequence: TGTGCCAGCAGCCGGGACAATGGAAAACTGTTTTTT. This chain links TRBV6-1 with TRBJ1-4, with D perhaps TRBD1 (6 bases). The CDR3 runs to 12 residues. The germline V gene encodes CDR1 MNHNS and CDR2 SASEGT.

Details on this clone: The DNA is omitted, as the CDR3 cannot be located on it reliably, and the CDR3 follows TCRdb's listing. V usage is TRBV25-1 and J usage is TRBJ2-1; TRBD1 reflects the table's D call only, with no check against the DNA. Germline assignment: CDR1 MGHDK and CDR2 SYGVNS. The CDR3 adds up to 13 amino acids, both ends counted. CDR3 residues: CASSPLWGQGAFF.

The chain couples TRBV5-4 to TRBJ2-7; 8 nucleotides agree with TRBD2. The germline V gene has CDR1 SGHNT and CDR2 YYREEE (reference sequence). The CDR3 is 14 amino acids. Germline trimming cut 4 bases from V and 3 bases from J; bases unmatched to any gene: 6. The CDR3 protein is CASSPWGLVYEQYF. CDR3 bases: TGTGCCAGCAGCCCGTGGGGACTAGTCTACGAGCAGTACTTC.

This chain connects TRBV18 to TRBJ2-1; 13 bases map to TRBD2. This CDR3 has 16 amino acids. CDR1 is KGHSH, CDR2 LQKENI, per germline. J lost 4 bases, V lost 2 bases, and 2 bases had no gene match. Here the CDR3 reads CASSPTLAGGYNEQFF. CDR3 DNA: TGTGCCAGCTCACCAACACTAGCGGGAGGGTACAATGAGCAGTTCTTC.